This T cell receptor beta chain was retrieved from a study of spatial heterogeneity in lung cancer. Study in general: PBMC samples from follow-up, where available, were sequenced a median of approximately 24 months after resection.

Time point defined: blood at routine non-recurrence follow-up after resection. V was pared by 2 bases and J by 5 bases, with 9 bases between. From germline, CDR1 is MDHEN and CDR2 SYDVKM. The CDR3 runs to 13 residues. TCRdb reprocessed the 5' RACE reads via MiXCR and lists one record per CDR3 protein. Here the sample spans about 2,900 distinct CDR3 sequences, less than 55% being singletons. Turning to this clonotype: This beta chain turned up in a library designed for alpha chains; as an off-target read, its abundance says little.

The material sequenced was PBMCs, taken at follow-up. The chain has TRBV28 and TRBJ2-5; D possibly corresponds to TRBD2 (6 bases). The TCR originated in a male donor with early-stage non-small cell lung cancer. As DNA, the CDR3 is TGTGCCAGCAGTTTAAAGGGGAGGGAGACCCAGTACTTC. Its protein product is CASSLKGRETQYF.